Sequencing of this T cell receptor beta chain was carried out in a study of early T cells in non-severe SARS-CoV-2 infection. Each cDNA molecule carried a unique molecular identifier. One entry per CDR3 protein, called by TCRdb with MiXCR from the 5' RACE reads. The table lists 50,000 to 65,000 distinct CDR3 sequences, around 9% of them singletons. Trimming at V came to 4 bases and at J to 4 bases, leaving 5 bases not matched to a gene. Germline CDR1 SGHRS, CDR2 YFSETQ. The CDR3 loop spans 15 amino acids. Specimen: whole blood. The rearrangement links TRBV5-1 to TRBJ2-2; 9 bases fit TRBD2. The sequence was collected from an adult who was a healthcare worker with PCR-confirmed SARS-CoV-2 infection or an uninfected control (not recorded which). CDR3 in DNA: TGCGCCAGCAGCCCGGGACTAGCCGGCACCGGGGAGCTGTTTTTT. Translating it yields CASSPGLAGTGELFF.